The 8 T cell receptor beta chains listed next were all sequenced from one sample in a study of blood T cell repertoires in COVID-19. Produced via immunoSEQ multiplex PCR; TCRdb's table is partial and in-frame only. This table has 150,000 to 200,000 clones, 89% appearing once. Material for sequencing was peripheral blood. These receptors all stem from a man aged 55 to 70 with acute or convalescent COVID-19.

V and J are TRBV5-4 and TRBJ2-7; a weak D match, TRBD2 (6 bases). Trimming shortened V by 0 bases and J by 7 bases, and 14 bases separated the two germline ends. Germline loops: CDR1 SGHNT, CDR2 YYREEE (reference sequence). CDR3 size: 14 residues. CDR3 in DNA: TGTGCCAGCAGCTTGGTTGGAGGGGTGGGAGAGCAGTACTTC. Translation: CASSLVGGVGEQYF.

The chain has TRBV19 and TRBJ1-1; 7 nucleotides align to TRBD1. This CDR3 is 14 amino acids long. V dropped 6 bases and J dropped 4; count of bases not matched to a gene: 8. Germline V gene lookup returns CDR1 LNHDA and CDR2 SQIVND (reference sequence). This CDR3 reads CASRPTGIATEAFF. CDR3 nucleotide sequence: TGTGCCAGTAGGCCGACAGGGATAGCCACTGAAGCTTTCTTT.

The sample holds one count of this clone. The CDR3 DNA reads TGTGCCAGCAGCGCCCGGACAGGGGGCGTGACTGAAGCTTTCTTT. Its translation is CASSARTGGVTEAFF. J is TRBJ1-1 and V is TRBV9, with 11 bases fitting TRBD1. Germline CDR1 SGDLS, CDR2 YYNGEE. Trimming at V came to 3 bases and at J to 5 bases, leaving 6 bases not matched to a gene. This CDR3 comprises 15 residues.

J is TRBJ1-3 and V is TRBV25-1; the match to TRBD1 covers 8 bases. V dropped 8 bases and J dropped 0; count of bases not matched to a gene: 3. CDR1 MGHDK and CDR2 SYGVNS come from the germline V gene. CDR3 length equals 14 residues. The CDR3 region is CASVDRGSGNTIYF. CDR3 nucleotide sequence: TGTGCCAGCGTCGACAGGGGCTCTGGAAACACCATATATTTT.

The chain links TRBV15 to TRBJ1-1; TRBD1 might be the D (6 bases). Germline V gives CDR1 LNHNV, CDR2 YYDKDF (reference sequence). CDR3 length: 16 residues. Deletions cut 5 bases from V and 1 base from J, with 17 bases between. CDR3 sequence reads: CATSLPTGSGNTEAFF. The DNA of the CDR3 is TGTGCCACCAGCCTACCTACAGGGTCGGGGAACACTGAAGCTTTCTTT.

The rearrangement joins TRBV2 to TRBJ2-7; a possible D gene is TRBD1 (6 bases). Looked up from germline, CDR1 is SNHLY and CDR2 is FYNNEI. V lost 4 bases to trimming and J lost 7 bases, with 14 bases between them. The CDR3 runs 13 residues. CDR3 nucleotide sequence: TGTGCCAGCAGTGGGGGGCAGAATGCTGAGCAGTACTTC. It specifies CASSGGQNAEQYF.

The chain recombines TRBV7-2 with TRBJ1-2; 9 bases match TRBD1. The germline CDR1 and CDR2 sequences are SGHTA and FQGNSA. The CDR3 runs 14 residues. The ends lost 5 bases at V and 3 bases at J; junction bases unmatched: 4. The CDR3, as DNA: TGTGCCAGCAGCACTGGGACAGGGCACTATGGCTACACCTTC. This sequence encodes CASSTGTGHYGYTF.

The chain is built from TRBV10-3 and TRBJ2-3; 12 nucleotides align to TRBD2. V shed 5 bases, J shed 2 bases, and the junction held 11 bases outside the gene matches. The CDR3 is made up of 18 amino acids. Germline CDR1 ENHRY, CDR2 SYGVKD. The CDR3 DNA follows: TGTGCCATCAGTAGGGAAAAGACTAGCGGGGGCCACACAGATACGCAGTATTTT. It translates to CAISREKTSGGHTDTQYF.